This entry is about one T cell receptor (beta chain). What it binds is unknown. In germline, CDR1 is MNHEY, CDR2 SVGAGI. The CDR3 runs 13 residues. The ends were cut back, 4 bases at V and 5 bases at J, with 8 bases in the middle. Naive CD8 cells comprised CD45RO-negative, CCR7-positively selected cells, excluding terminally differentiated effector memory CD45RA+ cells. These data come from a study of shared clonotypes between healthy human individuals. Overall study context: Donors consisted of two women and three men between 18 and 49.

Each replicate PCR on the sorted subsets used approximately 200 ng DNA (about 30,000 T cell genomes). In the original workflow: ImmunoSEQ sequences covered only the junction and lacked quality scores; filtering therefore differed. Method: immunoSEQ multiplex PCR; TCRdb's copy keeps in-frame clones and lacks some. Clonal size and the V and J genes are those of that table, whereas D and trimming came from the DNA. This table holds more than 2 million clones, less than 95% found once. Whole-study findings and limits: The naive CD4 repertoires of several donors were compared, and approximately 4.5% of clonotypes were shared.

The chain uses TRBV6-5 and TRBJ2-2; no clear D gene. The clonotype was recovered from a man aged 18 to 35 in good health. The sequencing input was naive CD8+ T cells sorted from blood. The CDR3 region is CASSSSRTGELFF. The CDR3 DNA reads TGTGCCAGCAGTTCGTCAAGGACCGGGGAGCTGTTTTTT.